The present T cell receptor beta chain was sequenced within a study of CD8+ T cells in alopecia areata. The study, taken as a whole, reports: Scalp clonality and expanded CD8+ clones among the top 100 were significantly decreased by tofacitinib.

Indicated treatment: oral pan-JAK inhibitor, 5-10 mg twice daily. This clone was found a few times. Its antigen is not known. The authors extracted RNA and reverse transcribed it into cDNA as the sequencing template. The data were produced by immunoSEQ multiplex PCR, yet TCRdb's version contains in-frame clones alone and is incomplete. Among 200,000 or so clones, more than 45% were seen once, and the ten largest hold about 5.1%. V dropped 0 bases and J dropped 4 bases, with 5 bases sitting between them. Per the germline V gene, CDR1 is LGHNA and CDR2 is YSLEER. This CDR3 contains 13 residues. The starting material was CD4+ T cells sorted from blood, obtained at week 24, from a patient treated with tofacitinib. The TCR originated in a human donor with alopecia areata. The chain links TRBV4-3 to TRBJ2-3, with D uncertain. Written as DNA, the CDR3 is TGCGCCAGCAGCCAAGATTCCCCAGATACGCAGTATTTT. This encodes CASSQDSPDTQYF.